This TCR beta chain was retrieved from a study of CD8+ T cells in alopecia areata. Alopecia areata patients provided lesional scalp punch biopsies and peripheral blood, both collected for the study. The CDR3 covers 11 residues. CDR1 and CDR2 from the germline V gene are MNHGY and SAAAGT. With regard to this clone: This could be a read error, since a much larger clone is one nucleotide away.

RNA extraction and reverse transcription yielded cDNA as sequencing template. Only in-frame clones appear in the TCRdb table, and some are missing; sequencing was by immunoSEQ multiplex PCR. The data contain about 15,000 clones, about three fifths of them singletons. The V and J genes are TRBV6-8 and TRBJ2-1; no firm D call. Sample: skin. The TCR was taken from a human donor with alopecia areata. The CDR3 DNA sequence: TGTGCCAGCAGTGGCTTCAATAAGCAGTTCTTC. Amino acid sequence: CASSGFNKQFF.